This entry describes one TCR beta chain. After removal of 4 bases from V and 4 bases from J, the junction contained 7 bases not matched to a gene. CDR3 length equals 14 residues. Looked up from germline, CDR1 is SGHRS and CDR2 is YFSETQ. These data are taken from a study of blood T cell repertoires in COVID-19. About the study: Donors in the United States, Italy and Spain gave samples during acute or convalescent COVID-19. The analysed material was cDNA or gDNA that came from T cells, B-cell-depleted T cells, or PBMCs.

Original analysis: Estimated nucleated cell counts came from reference gene primer amplification. Using immunoSEQ multiplex PCR, the repertoire was profiled, and TCRdb retains in-frame clones only, with some absent. The V and J calls and the clone size are those of that table, but D and trimming were determined from the DNA. Of fewer than 15,000 clones in the sample, approximately 90% were seen once. The chain combines TRBV5-1 with TRBJ1-2, with TRBD1 matching over 7 bases. The sample was peripheral blood. This TCR was recovered from a human donor in a cohort sampled during active COVID-19. CDR3 sequence (DNA): TGCGCCAGCAGCGCCTCCGACAGGGCCTATGGCTACACCTTC. This codes for CASSASDRAYGYTF.